Listed below are T cell receptor beta chains from one sample, sequenced in a study of blood T cell repertoires in COVID-19. Clones were read by immunoSEQ multiplex PCR, and TCRdb kept only the in-frame ones, dropping some. Of about 250,000 clones detected, around nine tenths appear once; the ten largest clones hold 1.5% to 2%. Sequencing used peripheral blood. All receptors come from a woman aged 60 to 75 who had recovered from COVID-19. CDR3s include the opening cysteine and the closing phenylalanine or tryptophan. The D gene is left open where the match is weak. Some rows have no size entry. The others give once, few or many, or a class for an expanded clone.

cdr3_nt	cdr3_aa	d_call	v_call	j_call	clone_size
TGTGCCAGCAGTAGCGGGGTGTGGGATACGCAGTATTTT	CASSSGVWDTQYF	TRBD2	TRBV6-4	TRBJ2-3	NA
TGTGCCACCAGTGATTTGCTCGACACTGAAGCTTTCTTT	CATSDLLDTEAFF	NA	TRBV24-1	TRBJ1-1	few
TGTGCCAGCAGCCATCGAACCCATATCGACAGGGGAGCTAAGGAGACCCAGTACTTC	CASSHRTHIDRGAKETQYF	NA	TRBV21-1	TRBJ2-5	NA
TGCAGCGCTTCCAGGGTATCTGAAGCTTTCTTT	CSASRVSEAFF	NA	TRBV20-1	TRBJ1-1	NA
TGCGCCAGCAGCCAGAGGGACAGGGGGGATCTTTCGAACACTGAAGCTTTCTTT	CASSQRDRGDLSNTEAFF	TRBD1	TRBV4-3	TRBJ1-1	NA
TGTGCCAGCAGCCATACCTATCTCGGCGGTACGCAGTATTTT	CASSHTYLGGTQYF	NA	TRBV3-1/TRBV3-2	TRBJ2-3	once
TGTGCCAGCAGCACGGGGACAGGGGGTGAAGCTTTCTTT	CASSTGTGGEAFF	TRBD1	TRBV3-1/TRBV3-2	TRBJ1-1	NA
TGCGCCAGCAGCTTGGGGGCAGGTATGGACATTCAGTACTTC	CASSLGAGMDIQYF	NA	TRBV5-1	TRBJ2-4	NA
TGTGCCAGCAGCCCGGCGGGGGGGTTGGGCGGCTACACCTTC	CASSPAGGLGGYTF	NA	TRBV7-3	TRBJ1-2	NA
TGCGCCAGCAGCCTATTATCGACAGGGATCGGGGAGCTGTTTTTT	CASSLLSTGIGELFF	TRBD1	TRBV4-1	TRBJ2-2	NA
TGTGCCAGTAGTCCCTGGACAGGGGGCGACGAGCAGTACTTC	CASSPWTGGDEQYF	TRBD1	TRBV19	TRBJ2-7	once
TGCGCCAGCAGCTTGGGCCAGACAGGGGGCTCACCCCTCCACTTT	CASSLGQTGGSPLHF	TRBD1	TRBV5-1	TRBJ1-6	NA
TGTGCCAGCACCATATTACAGGGGGCCCTCGGGACCCAGTACTTC	CASTILQGALGTQYF	TRBD1	TRBV5-5	TRBJ2-5	NA
TGTGCCAGCAGTGAACTACGGGGGCAGCCCCAGCATTTT	CASSELRGQPQHF	NA	TRBV6-1	TRBJ1-5	NA
TGTGCCAGCAGCCCGGACAGGGTCGCTGGAAACACCATATATTTT	CASSPDRVAGNTIYF	TRBD1	TRBV7-2	TRBJ1-3	NA
TGTGCCAGCAGTCCCGCGGGGGGGCTCTACGAGCAGTACTTC	CASSPAGGLYEQYF	TRBD2	TRBV6-5	TRBJ2-7	NA
TGTGCCAGCAGTGATATGCCGGGAGTGGTATATGGCTACACCTTC	CASSDMPGVVYGYTF	NA	TRBV6-1	TRBJ1-2	NA
TGTGCCAGCAGCCGACAGAATTACGAGCAGTACTTC	CASSRQNYEQYF	NA	TRBV3-1/TRBV3-2	TRBJ2-7	NA
TGTGCCAGCAGCCTAGCGGGGGGGCTCGCAGATACGCAGTATTTT	CASSLAGGLADTQYF	TRBD2	TRBV25-1	TRBJ2-3	NA
TGTGCCAGCAAGGTTGAACTAGTGAGTCACAATGAGCAGTTCTTC	CASKVELVSHNEQFF	NA	TRBV4-2	TRBJ2-1	NA
TGTGCCAGCAGCTTAAGTCCGGGGGGAGGTCAGCCCCAGCATTTT	CASSLSPGGGQPQHF	NA	TRBV7-6	TRBJ1-5	NA
TGTGCCAGCAGCCAAGATTGGGCGGGGATCTCAGATACGCAGTATTTT	CASSQDWAGISDTQYF	NA	TRBV4-2	TRBJ2-3	NA
TGCGCCAGCAGCCGTTCATACCAGGGGCGGGATACGCAGTATTTT	CASSRSYQGRDTQYF	NA	TRBV4-3	TRBJ2-3	NA
TGTGCCAGCAGCAAAAACGTCCCTCTATCCACAGATACGCAGTATTTT	CASSKNVPLSTDTQYF	NA	TRBV21-1	TRBJ2-3	NA
TGTGCCAGCAGTCTCTACCTTATTACAGGGTCCTATAATTCACCCCTCCACTTT	CASSLYLITGSYNSPLHF	NA	TRBV2	TRBJ1-6	NA
TGTGTTCCCCTCCGGGACAGGGTAACTCAGCCCCAGCATTTT	CVPLRDRVTQPQHF	TRBD1	TRBV19	TRBJ1-5	NA
TGTGCCAGCAGTTTTCAGGGACTCCGGACCTACGAGCAGTACTTC	CASSFQGLRTYEQYF	NA	TRBV28	TRBJ2-7	NA
TGCAGCGTGCGACTAGCGGGGGCTTCGCACACAGATACGCAGTATTTT	CSVRLAGASHTDTQYF	TRBD2	TRBV29-1	TRBJ2-3	NA
TGTGCCAGCAGCCAAGGACCCCCGGAGACCGGGGAGCTGTTTTTT	CASSQGPPETGELFF	NA	TRBV14	TRBJ2-2	NA
TGTGCCAGCAGCTTGGCCGCCGGACAGCTCAATCAGCCCCAGCATTTT	CASSLAAGQLNQPQHF	NA	TRBV5-5	TRBJ1-5	NA
TGCGCCAGCAGCTCAGGGGGATCGGCTAACTATGGCTACACCTTC	CASSSGGSANYGYTF	TRBD1	TRBV5-1	TRBJ1-2	NA
TGTGCCAGCACTGTACAGGGTGATTCACCCCTCCACTTT	CASTVQGDSPLHF	NA	TRBV6-5	TRBJ1-6	NA
TGTGCCAGCAGCTTGACGCGGATCGGCAATCAGCCCCAGCATTTT	CASSLTRIGNQPQHF	NA	TRBV5-6	TRBJ1-5	NA
TGCGCCAGCAGCATCGGACAGGTTAACTATGGCTACACCTTC	CASSIGQVNYGYTF	TRBD1	TRBV5-1	TRBJ1-2	few
TGTGCCAGTAGTCCGCGACAGGGGTCAGGAGAAAAACTGTTTTTT	CASSPRQGSGEKLFF	TRBD1	TRBV19	TRBJ1-4	NA
TGTGCCAGCAGCGAGGGAGGGGCCGACAGACCCTATGGCTACACCTTC	CASSEGGADRPYGYTF	NA	TRBV5-4	TRBJ1-2	NA
TGTGCCAGCAGCTTTCAGTACACCGGGGAGCTGTTTTTT	CASSFQYTGELFF	NA	TRBV11-3	TRBJ2-2	NA
TGCGCCAGCAGCAAGGACAGGGCCTACGAGCAGTACTTC	CASSKDRAYEQYF	TRBD1	TRBV5-1	TRBJ2-7	NA
TGTGCCAGCAGCCCCCGGGGACTTAGAACGCCCTCCTACGAGCAGTACTTC	CASSPRGLRTPSYEQYF	NA	TRBV7-8	TRBJ2-7	few
TGTGCCATCAGGGGGGACAGGGCAAGGGCAACTGGGGCCAACGTCCTGACTTTC	CAIRGDRARATGANVLTF	TRBD1	TRBV10-3	TRBJ2-6	NA
TGTGCCAGCAGCCAAAGACAGGGGGCATCTGAAGCTTTCTTT	CASSQRQGASEAFF	TRBD1	TRBV14	TRBJ1-1	NA
TGTGCCAGCAGCTTGGCCGGGTTTGAGAATCAGCCCCAGCATTTT	CASSLAGFENQPQHF	NA	TRBV5-6	TRBJ1-5	NA
TGTGCCAGCAGTTTAATGGGGGCCTACACCTTC	CASSLMGAYTF	NA	TRBV12-3/TRBV12-4	TRBJ1-2	NA
TGTGCCAGCAACCGTGAGGAGGAGGGCTACACCTTC	CASNREEEGYTF	NA	TRBV7-9	TRBJ1-2	NA
TGTGCCAGCAGCTCACCCAGGGGGGCCAAAAACATTCAGTACTTC	CASSSPRGAKNIQYF	TRBD1	TRBV7-3	TRBJ2-4	NA
TGTGCCAGCAGCTCCCCGACAGGGGTGAACACTGAAGCTTTCTTT	CASSSPTGVNTEAFF	TRBD1	TRBV7-9	TRBJ1-1	NA
TGCGCCAGCAGCCAGGGTCTTTACGGTGGAGGACCGGAAAAACTGTTTTTT	CASSQGLYGGGPEKLFF	NA	TRBV4-1	TRBJ1-4	NA
TGTGCCAGCAGCTTATCCATGAACACCGGGGAGCTGTTTTTT	CASSLSMNTGELFF	NA	TRBV7-3	TRBJ2-2	NA
TGTGCCAGCAGTTACTCGACCCAGGGTGTAGACACTGAAGCTTTCTTT	CASSYSTQGVDTEAFF	NA	TRBV6-6	TRBJ1-1	NA
TGTGCCAGCAGTGAGGGTTGGGGGCAGGGGGAGACCCAGTACTTC	CASSEGWGQGETQYF	NA	TRBV28	TRBJ2-5	NA
TGTGCCAGCAGTTACTCGGACAGGGCGAACTATGGCTACACCTTC	CASSYSDRANYGYTF	TRBD1	TRBV6-5	TRBJ1-2	many
TGTGCCAGCAGCACCGCGAGCCCTAACTATGGCTACACCTTC	CASSTASPNYGYTF	NA	TRBV7-2	TRBJ1-2	NA
TGTGCCAGCAGCCAGCCTCAACTAGCGGGGGGGCCTGGAGATACGCAGTATTTT	CASSQPQLAGGPGDTQYF	TRBD2	TRBV4-2	TRBJ2-3	NA
TGTGCCAGCAGTGACACAGGGGGCCAAAATGAAAAACTGTTTTTT	CASSDTGGQNEKLFF	TRBD1	TRBV6-1	TRBJ1-4	NA
TGTGCCAGTAGTAGAGGACTCCAGGAGCAGTACTTC	CASSRGLQEQYF	NA	TRBV19	TRBJ2-7	NA
TGTGCCAGCAGCTCCTCCGGGACAGATGGCTACACCTTC	CASSSSGTDGYTF	TRBD1	TRBV7-9	TRBJ1-2	NA
TGTGCCAGCAGCCAAGGCACAGGGTACTCCTACGAGCAGTACTTC	CASSQGTGYSYEQYF	NA	TRBV3-1/TRBV3-2	TRBJ2-7	NA